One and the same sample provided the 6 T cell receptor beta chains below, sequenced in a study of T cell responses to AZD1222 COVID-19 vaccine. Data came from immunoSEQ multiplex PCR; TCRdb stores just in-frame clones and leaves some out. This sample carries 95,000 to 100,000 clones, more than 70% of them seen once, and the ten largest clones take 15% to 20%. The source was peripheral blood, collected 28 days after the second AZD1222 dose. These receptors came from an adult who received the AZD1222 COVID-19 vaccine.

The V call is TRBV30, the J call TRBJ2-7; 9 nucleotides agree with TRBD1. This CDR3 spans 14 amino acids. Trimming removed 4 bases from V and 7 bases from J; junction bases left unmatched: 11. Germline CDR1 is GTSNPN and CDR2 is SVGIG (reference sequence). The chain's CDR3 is CAWNRGQGVGEQYF. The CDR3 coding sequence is TGTGCCTGGAACAGGGGACAGGGTGTGGGTGAGCAGTACTTC.

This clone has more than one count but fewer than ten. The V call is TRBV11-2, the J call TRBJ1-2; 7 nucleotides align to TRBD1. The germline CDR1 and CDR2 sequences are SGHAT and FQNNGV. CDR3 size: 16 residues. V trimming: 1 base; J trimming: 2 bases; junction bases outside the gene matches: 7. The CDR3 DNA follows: TGTGCCAGCAGCTTAGTTGGGACAGCACTCAACTATGGCTACACCTTC. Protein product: CASSLVGTALNYGYTF. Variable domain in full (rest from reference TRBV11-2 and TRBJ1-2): EAGVAQSPRYKIIEKRQSVAFWCNPISGHATLYWYQQILGQGPKLLIQFQNNGVVDDSQLPKDRFSAERLKGVDSTLKIQPAKLEDSAVYLCASSLVGTALNYGYTFGSGTRLTVV.

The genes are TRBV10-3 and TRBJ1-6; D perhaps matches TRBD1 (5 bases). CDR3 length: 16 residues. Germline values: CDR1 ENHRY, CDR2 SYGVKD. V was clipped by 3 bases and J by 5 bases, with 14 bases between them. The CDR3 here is CAISDGHPKDNSPLHF. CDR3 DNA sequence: TGTGCCATCAGTGACGGACACCCTAAAGATAATTCACCCCTCCACTTT.

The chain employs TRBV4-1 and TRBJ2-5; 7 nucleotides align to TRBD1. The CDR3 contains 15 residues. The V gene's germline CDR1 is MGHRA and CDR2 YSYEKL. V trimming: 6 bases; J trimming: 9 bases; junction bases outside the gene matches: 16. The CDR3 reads CASSETQGVTASQYF. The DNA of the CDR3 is TGCGCCAGCAGTGAGACTCAGGGGGTAACGGCGTCCCAGTACTTC.

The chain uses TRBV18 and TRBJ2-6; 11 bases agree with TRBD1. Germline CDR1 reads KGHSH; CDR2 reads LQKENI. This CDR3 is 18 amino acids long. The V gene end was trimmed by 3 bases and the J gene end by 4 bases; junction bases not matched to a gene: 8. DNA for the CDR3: TGTGCCAGCTCACCGTGGACAGGGGGCGCTTCCGGGGCCAACGTCCTGACTTTC. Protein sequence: CASSPWTGGASGANVLTF.

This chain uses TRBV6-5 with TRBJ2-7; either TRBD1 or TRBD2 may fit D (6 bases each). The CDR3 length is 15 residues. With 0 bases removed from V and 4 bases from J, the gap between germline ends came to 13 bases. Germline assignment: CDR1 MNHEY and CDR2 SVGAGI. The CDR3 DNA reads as TGTGCCAGCAGTTACTCTTCGGGGGCGGGGTACGAGCAGTACTTC. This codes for CASSYSSGAGYEQYF.